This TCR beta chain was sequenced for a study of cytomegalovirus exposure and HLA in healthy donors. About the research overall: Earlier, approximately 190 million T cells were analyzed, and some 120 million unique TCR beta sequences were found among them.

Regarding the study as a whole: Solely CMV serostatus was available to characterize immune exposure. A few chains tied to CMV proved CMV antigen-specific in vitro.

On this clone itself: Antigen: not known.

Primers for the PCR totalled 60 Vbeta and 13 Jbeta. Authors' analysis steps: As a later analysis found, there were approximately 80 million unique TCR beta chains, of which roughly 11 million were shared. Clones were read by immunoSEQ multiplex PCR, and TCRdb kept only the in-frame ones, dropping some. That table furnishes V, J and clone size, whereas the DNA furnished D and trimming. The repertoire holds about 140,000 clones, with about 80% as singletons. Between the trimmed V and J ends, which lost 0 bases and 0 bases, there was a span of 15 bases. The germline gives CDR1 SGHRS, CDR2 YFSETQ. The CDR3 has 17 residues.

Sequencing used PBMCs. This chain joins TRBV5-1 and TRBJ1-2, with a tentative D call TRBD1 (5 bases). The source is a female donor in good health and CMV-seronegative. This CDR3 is CASSLASDSLPNYGYTF. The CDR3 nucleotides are TGCGCCAGCAGCTTGGCCAGCGACAGCCTACCTAACTATGGCTACACCTTC.